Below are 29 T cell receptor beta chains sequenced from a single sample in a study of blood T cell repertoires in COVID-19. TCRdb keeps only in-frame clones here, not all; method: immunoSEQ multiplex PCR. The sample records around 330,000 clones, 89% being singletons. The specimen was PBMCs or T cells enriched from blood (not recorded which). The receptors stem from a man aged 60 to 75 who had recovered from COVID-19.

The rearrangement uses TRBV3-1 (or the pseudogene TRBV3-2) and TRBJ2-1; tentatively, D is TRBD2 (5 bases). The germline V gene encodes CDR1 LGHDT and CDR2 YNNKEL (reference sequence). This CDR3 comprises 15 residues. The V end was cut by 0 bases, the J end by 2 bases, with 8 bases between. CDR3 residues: CASSQDRGPYNEQFF. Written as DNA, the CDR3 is TGTGCCAGCAGCCAAGATCGGGGTCCCTACAATGAGCAGTTCTTC.

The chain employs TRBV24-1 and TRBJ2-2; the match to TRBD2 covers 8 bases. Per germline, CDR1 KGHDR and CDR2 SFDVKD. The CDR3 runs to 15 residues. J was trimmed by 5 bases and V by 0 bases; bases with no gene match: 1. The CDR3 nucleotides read TGTGCCACCAGTGATTTGCGGGAGGGAACCGGGGAGCTGTTTTTT. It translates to CATSDLREGTGELFF.

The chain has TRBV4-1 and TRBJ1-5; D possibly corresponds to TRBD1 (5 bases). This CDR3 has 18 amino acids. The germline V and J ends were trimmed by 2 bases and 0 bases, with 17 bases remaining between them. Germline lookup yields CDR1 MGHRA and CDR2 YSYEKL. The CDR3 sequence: CASSQNEPRQHSNQPQHF. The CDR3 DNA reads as TGCGCCAGCAGCCAAAATGAACCTAGACAGCATAGCAATCAGCCCCAGCATTTT.

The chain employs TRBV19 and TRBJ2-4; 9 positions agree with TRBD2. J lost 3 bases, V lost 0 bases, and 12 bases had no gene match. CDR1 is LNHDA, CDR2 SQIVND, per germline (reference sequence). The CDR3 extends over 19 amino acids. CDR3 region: CASSIDRRLADGDKNIQYF. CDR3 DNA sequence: TGTGCCAGTAGTATAGATCGCCGACTAGCGGACGGCGACAAAAACATTCAGTACTTC. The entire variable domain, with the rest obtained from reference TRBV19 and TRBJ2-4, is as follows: DGGITQSPKYLFRKEGQNVTLSCEQNLNHDAMYWYRQDPGQGLRLIYYSQIVNDFQKGDIAEGYSVSREKKESFPLTVTSAQKNPTAFYLCASSIDRRLADGDKNIQYFGAGTRLSVL.

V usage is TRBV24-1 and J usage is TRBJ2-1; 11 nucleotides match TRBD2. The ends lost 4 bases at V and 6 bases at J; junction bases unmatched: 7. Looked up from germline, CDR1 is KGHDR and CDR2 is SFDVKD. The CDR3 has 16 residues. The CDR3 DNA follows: TGTGCCACCAGTGACGGCCTTAGCGGGAGGGGCAATGAGCAGTTCTTC. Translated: CATSDGLSGRGNEQFF.

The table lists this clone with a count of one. CDR3 in amino acids: CASSRTPQAPSSGNTIYF. Written as DNA, the CDR3 is TGTGCCAGCAGCCGAACCCCTCAGGCGCCAAGCTCTGGAAACACCATATATTTT. The chain couples TRBV3-1 (or the pseudogene TRBV3-2) to TRBJ1-3; D call uncertain. This CDR3 is 18 amino acids long. From germline, CDR1 is LGHDT and CDR2 YNNKEL (reference sequence). V lost 4 bases and J 0 bases, leaving 19 bases between the germline ends.

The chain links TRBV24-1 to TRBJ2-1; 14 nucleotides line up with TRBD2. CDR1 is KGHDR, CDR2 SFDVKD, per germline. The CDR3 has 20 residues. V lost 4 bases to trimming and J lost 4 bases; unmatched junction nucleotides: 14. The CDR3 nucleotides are TGTGCCACCAGTGACCCGACTAGCGGGAGGGCCCTGAAGTCTTACAATGAGCAGTTCTTC. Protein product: CATSDPTSGRALKSYNEQFF.

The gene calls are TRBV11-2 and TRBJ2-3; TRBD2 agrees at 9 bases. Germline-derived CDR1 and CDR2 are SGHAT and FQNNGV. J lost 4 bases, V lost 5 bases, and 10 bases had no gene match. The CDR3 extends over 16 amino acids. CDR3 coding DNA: TGTGCCAGCAGCCCGGCGGGGGGGGCTAGGGCAGATACGCAGTATTTT. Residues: CASSPAGGARADTQYF.

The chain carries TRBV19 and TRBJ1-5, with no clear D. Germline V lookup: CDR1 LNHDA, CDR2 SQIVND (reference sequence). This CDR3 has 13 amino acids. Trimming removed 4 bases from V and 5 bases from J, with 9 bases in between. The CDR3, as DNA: TGTGCCAGTAGTAATTCCAGGTATCAGCCCCAGCATTTT. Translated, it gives CASSNSRYQPQHF. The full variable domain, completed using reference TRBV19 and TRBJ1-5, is DGGITQSPKYLFRKEGQNVTLSCEQNLNHDAMYWYRQDPGQGLRLIYYSQIVNDFQKGDIAEGYSVSREKKESFPLTVTSAQKNPTAFYLCASSNSRYQPQHFGDGTRLSIL.

The CDR3 DNA sequence: TGTGCCAGCAGTTACTCTCGGCAGACATATGGCTACACCTTC. This gives the protein CASSYSRQTYGYTF. The genes are TRBV6-2 or TRBV6-3 and TRBJ1-2, with D hard to call. Germline CDR1 and CDR2: MNHEY and SVGEGT. V gave up 0 bases and J gave up 5 bases, with 10 bases separating them. This CDR3 region has 14 residues.

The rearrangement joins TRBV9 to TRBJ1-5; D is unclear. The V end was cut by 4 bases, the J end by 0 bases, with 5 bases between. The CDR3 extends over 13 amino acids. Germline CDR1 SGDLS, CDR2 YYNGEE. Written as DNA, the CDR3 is TGTGCCAGCAGCTCGTATAGCAATCAGCCCCAGCATTTT. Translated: CASSSYSNQPQHF.

The CDR3 region is CAWKGGSYEQFF. The CDR3 DNA is TGTGCCTGGAAAGGTGGTAGCTATGAGCAGTTCTTC. The chain uses TRBV30 and TRBJ2-1; D gene ambiguous. The length of the CDR3 is 12 residues. The germline V and J ends were trimmed by 4 bases and 8 bases, with 12 bases remaining between them. Germline V gene data show CDR1 as GTSNPN and CDR2 as SVGIG (reference sequence). The full variable domain, rest sourced from reference TRBV30 and TRBJ2-1, is SQTIHQWPATLVQPVGSPLSLECTVEGTSNPNLYWYRQAAGRGLQLLFYSVGIGQISSEVPQNLSASRPQDRQFILSSKKLLLSDSGFYLCAWKGGSYEQFFGPGTRLTVL.

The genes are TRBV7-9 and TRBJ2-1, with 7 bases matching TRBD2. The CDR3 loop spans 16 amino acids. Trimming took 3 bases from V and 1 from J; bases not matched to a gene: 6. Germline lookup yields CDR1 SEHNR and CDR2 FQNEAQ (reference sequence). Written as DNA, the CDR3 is TGTGCCAGCAGCTTCGGCGGGAGCCGTTCCTACAATGAGCAGTTCTTC. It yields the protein CASSFGGSRSYNEQFF. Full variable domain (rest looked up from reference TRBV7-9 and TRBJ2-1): DTGVSQNPRHKITKRGQNVTFRCDPISEHNRLYWYRQTLGQGPEFLTYFQNEAQLEKSRLLSDRFSAERPKGSFSTLEIQRTEQGDSAMYLCASSFGGSRSYNEQFFGPGTRLTVL.

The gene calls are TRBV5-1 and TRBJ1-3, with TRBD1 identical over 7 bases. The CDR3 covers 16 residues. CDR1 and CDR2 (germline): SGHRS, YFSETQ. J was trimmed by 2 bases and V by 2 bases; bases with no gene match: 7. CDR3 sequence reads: CASSLTGQGAGNTIYF. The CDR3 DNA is TGCGCCAGCAGCTTAACGGGGCAGGGGGCTGGAAACACCATATATTTT.

The CDR3 region is CASSQRGNPNTGELFF. The CDR3 DNA follows: TGTGCCAGCAGCCAAAGGGGGAACCCGAACACCGGGGAGCTGTTTTTT. V and J are TRBV3-1 (or the pseudogene TRBV3-2) and TRBJ2-2; TRBD1 is a possible D gene (6 bases). The CDR3 runs 16 residues. Germline V gene lookup returns CDR1 LGHDT and CDR2 YNNKEL (reference sequence). Trimming removed 2 bases from V and 0 bases from J, with 10 bases in between.

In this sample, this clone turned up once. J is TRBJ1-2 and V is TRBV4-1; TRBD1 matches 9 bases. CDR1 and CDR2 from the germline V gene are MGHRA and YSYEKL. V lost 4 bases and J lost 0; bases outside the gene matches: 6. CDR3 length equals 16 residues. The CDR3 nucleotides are TGCGCCAGCAGCCCCCTGGGACAGGGATCTAACTATGGCTACACCTTC. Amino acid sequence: CASSPLGQGSNYGYTF.

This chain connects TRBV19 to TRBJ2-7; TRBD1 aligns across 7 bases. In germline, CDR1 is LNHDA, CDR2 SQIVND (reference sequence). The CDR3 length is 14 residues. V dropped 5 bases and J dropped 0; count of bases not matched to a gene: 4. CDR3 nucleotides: TGTGCCAGTAGTCCTTGGGACAGCTCCTACGAGCAGTACTTC. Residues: CASSPWDSSYEQYF.

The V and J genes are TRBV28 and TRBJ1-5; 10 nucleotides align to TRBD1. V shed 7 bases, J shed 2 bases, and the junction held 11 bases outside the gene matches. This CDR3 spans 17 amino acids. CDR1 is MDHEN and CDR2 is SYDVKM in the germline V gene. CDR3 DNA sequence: TGTGCCAGCATCAAGACAGGGGGCAGGTATGGCAATCAGCCCCAGCATTTT. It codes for CASIKTGGRYGNQPQHF.

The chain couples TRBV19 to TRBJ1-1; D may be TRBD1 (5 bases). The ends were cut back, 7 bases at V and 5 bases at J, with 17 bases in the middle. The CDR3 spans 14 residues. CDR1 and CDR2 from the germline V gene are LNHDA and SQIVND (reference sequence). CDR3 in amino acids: CASTSQGGRTEAFF. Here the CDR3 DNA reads TGTGCCAGTACCTCTCAGGGTGGTCGGACTGAAGCTTTCTTT.

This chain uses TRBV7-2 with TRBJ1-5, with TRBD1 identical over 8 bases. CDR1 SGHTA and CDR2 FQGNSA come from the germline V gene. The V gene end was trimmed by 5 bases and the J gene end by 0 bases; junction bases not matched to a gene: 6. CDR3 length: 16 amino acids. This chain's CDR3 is CASSERQGYSNQPQHF. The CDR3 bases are TGTGCCAGCAGCGAGAGACAGGGGTATAGCAATCAGCCCCAGCATTTT.

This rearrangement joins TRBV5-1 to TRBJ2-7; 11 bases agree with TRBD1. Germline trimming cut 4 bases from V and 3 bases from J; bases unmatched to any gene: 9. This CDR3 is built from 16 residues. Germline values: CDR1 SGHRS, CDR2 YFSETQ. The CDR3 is CASSPRTGGVIYEQYF. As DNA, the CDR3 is TGCGCCAGCAGCCCACGGACAGGGGGCGTAATCTACGAGCAGTACTTC. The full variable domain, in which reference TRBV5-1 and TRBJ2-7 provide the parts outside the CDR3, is KAGVTQTPRYLIKTRGQQVTLSCSPISGHRSVSWYQQTPGQGLQFLFEYFSETQRNKGNFPGRFSGRQFSNSRSEMNVSTLELGDSALYLCASSPRTGGVIYEQYFGPGTRLTVT.

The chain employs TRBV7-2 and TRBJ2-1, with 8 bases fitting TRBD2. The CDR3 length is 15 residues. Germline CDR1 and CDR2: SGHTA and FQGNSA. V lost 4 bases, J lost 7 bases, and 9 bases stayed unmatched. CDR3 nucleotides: TGTGCCAGCAGCTCTCGCAGCGGGAGTAAAAATGAGCAGTTCTTC. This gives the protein CASSSRSGSKNEQFF. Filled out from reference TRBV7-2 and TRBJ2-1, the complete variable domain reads GAGVSQSPSNKVTEKGKDVELRCDPISGHTALYWYRQSLGQGLEFLIYFQGNSAPDKSGLPSDRFSAERTGGSVSTLTIQRTQQEDSAVYLCASSSRSGSKNEQFFGPGTRLTVL.

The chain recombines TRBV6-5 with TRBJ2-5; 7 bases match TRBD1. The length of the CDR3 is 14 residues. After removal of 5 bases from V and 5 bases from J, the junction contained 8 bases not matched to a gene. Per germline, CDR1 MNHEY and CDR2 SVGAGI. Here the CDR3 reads CASSRSRRGETQYF. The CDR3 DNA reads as TGTGCCAGCAGTCGTTCCCGCAGGGGGGAGACCCAGTACTTC.

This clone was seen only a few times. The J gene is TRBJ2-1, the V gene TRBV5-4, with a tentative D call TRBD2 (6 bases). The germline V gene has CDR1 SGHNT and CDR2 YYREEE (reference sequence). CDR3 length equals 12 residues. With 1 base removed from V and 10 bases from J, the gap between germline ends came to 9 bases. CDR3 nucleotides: TGTGCCAGCAGCTTGAAGGGGAGGGAGCAGTTCTTC. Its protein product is CASSLKGREQFF.

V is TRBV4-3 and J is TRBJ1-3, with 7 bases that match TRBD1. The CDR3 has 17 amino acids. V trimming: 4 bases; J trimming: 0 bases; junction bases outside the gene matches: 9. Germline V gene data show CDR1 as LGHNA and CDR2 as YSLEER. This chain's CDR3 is CASSRSTGTDSGNTIYF. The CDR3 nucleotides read TGCGCCAGCAGCCGTTCCACCGGGACAGACTCTGGAAACACCATATATTTT.

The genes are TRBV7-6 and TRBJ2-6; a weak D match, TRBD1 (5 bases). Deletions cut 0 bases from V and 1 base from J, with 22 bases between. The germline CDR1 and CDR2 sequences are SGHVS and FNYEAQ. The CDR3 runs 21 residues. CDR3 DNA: TGTGCCAGCAGCTTAGCAGGGTTAGGACATCTCGCCGGTTCTGGGGCCAACGTCCTGACTTTC. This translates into CASSLAGLGHLAGSGANVLTF.

In DNA form, the CDR3 reads TGCGCCAGCAGCTTGGTGGCTAGCGGGCTGAATGAGCAGTTCTTC. Amino acids: CASSLVASGLNEQFF. The chain couples TRBV5-1 to TRBJ2-1, with 8 bases fitting TRBD2. CDR1 and CDR2 from the germline V gene are SGHRS and YFSETQ. V was pared by 0 bases and J by 7 bases, with 6 bases of the junction left unmatched. This CDR3 has 15 residues.

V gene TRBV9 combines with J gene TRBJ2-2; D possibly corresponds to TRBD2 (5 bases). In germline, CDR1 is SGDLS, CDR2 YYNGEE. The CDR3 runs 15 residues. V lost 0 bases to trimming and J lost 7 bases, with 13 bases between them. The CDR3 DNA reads TGTGCCAGCAGCGTAGCTCCTAGCTTGGGCGGGGAGCTGTTTTTT. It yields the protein CASSVAPSLGGELFF.

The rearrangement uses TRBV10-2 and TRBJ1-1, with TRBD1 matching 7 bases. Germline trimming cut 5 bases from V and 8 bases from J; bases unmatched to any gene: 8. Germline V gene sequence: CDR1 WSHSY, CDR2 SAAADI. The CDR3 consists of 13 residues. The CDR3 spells CASSPRDRVEAFF. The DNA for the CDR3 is TGCGCCAGCAGTCCCCGGGACAGAGTGGAAGCTTTCTTT.